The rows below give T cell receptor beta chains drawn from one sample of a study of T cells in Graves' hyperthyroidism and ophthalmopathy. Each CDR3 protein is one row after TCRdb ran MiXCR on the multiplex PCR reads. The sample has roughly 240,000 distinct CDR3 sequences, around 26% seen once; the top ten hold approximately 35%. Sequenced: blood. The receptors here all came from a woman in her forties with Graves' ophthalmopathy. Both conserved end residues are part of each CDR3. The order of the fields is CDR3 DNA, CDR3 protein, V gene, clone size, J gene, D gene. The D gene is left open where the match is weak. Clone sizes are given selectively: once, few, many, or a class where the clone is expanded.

CDR3 DNA: TGTGCCAGCAAGGTGGGACAGGGTCTTATATTCAATCAGCCCCAGCATTTT; CDR3 protein: CASKVGQGLIFNQPQHF; V gene: TRBV6-1; clone size: many; J gene: TRBJ1-5; D gene: TRBD1
CDR3 DNA: TGTGCCAGCAGCCAAGGATGGCAGGGACTTTTGGGGACTGAAGCTTTCTTT; CDR3 protein: CASSQGWQGLLGTEAFF; V gene: TRBV3-1; clone size: many; J gene: TRBJ1-1; D gene: NA
CDR3 DNA: TGTGCCAGCGGGGGACAGGGCGGAGAGACCCAGTACTTC; CDR3 protein: CASGGQGGETQYF; V gene: TRBV2; clone size: many; J gene: TRBJ2-5; D gene: TRBD1
CDR3 DNA: TGTGCCAGCAGTCGATCCGGGGGAGGACGAACCGGGGAGCTGTTTTTT; CDR3 protein: CASSRSGGGRTGELFF; V gene: TRBV27; clone size: NA; J gene: TRBJ2-2; D gene: NA
CDR3 DNA: TGCAGCGTTCTGGTAGGGACTGAAGCTTTCTTT; CDR3 protein: CSVLVGTEAFF; V gene: TRBV29-1; clone size: NA; J gene: TRBJ1-1; D gene: NA
CDR3 DNA: TGTGCCAGCCGGGACAGGGGTTCCTGCGAGCAGTACTTC; CDR3 protein: CASRDRGSCEQYF; V gene: TRBV19; clone size: many; J gene: TRBJ2-7; D gene: TRBD1
CDR3 DNA: TGTGCCAGCAGTAACGCCTACGAGCAGTACTTC; CDR3 protein: CASSNAYEQYF; V gene: TRBV28; clone size: many; J gene: TRBJ2-7; D gene: NA
CDR3 DNA: TGTGCCAGCAGCTTAGCCCAAGTGGGACGGACTTCTAACTATGGCTACACCTTC; CDR3 protein: CASSLAQVGRTSNYGYTF; V gene: TRBV11-1; clone size: NA; J gene: TRBJ1-2; D gene: NA
CDR3 DNA: TGTGCCAGCAGACGGTGGGGGGGCCCTAAAAAATCTGGAAACACCATATATTTT; CDR3 protein: CASRRWGGPKKSGNTIYF; V gene: TRBV7-9; clone size: many; J gene: TRBJ1-3; D gene: NA
CDR3 DNA: TGTGCCAGCAGCCCCGGGGCTTTGAACACTGAAGCTTTCTTT; CDR3 protein: CASSPGALNTEAFF; V gene: TRBV12-3/TRBV12-4; clone size: many; J gene: TRBJ1-1; D gene: NA
CDR3 DNA: TGTGCCAGCAGCTTGGGGTCTAGCGGGAGGCAAGAGACCCAGTACTTC; CDR3 protein: CASSLGSSGRQETQYF; V gene: TRBV7-2; clone size: many; J gene: TRBJ2-5; D gene: TRBD2
CDR3 DNA: TGCAGTGCTAGACCAGAGCGGGTTTTCTCGTACGAGCAGTACTTC; CDR3 protein: CSARPERVFSYEQYF; V gene: TRBV20-1; clone size: many; J gene: TRBJ2-7; D gene: NA
CDR3 DNA: TGTGCCAGTCAGGGACTAGCGGGAGACATGAACACCGGGGAGCTGTTTTTT; CDR3 protein: CASQGLAGDMNTGELFF; V gene: TRBV19; clone size: many; J gene: TRBJ2-2; D gene: TRBD2
CDR3 DNA: TGTGCCAGCAGCCGTCCGGGATTCCCCTACGAGCAGTACTTC; CDR3 protein: CASSRPGFPYEQYF; V gene: TRBV6-1; clone size: many; J gene: TRBJ2-7; D gene: NA
CDR3 DNA: TGTGCCAGCAGTCCCGGACCAATTTACGAGCAGTACTTC; CDR3 protein: CASSPGPIYEQYF; V gene: TRBV12-3/TRBV12-4; clone size: NA; J gene: TRBJ2-7; D gene: NA
CDR3 DNA: TGTGCCTGGAGTGTACTCCCAGCAAACACTGAAGCTTTCTTT; CDR3 protein: CAWSVLPANTEAFF; V gene: TRBV30; clone size: many; J gene: TRBJ1-1; D gene: NA
CDR3 DNA: TGTGCCAGCATGTCGCTAGAAACTATCTCCTACGAGCAGTACTTC; CDR3 protein: CASMSLETISYEQYF; V gene: TRBV6-2/TRBV6-3; clone size: NA; J gene: TRBJ2-7; D gene: NA
CDR3 DNA: TGTGCCAGCAGCAAATACTCTGGGGCCAACGTCCTGACTTTC; CDR3 protein: CASSKYSGANVLTF; V gene: TRBV28; clone size: many; J gene: TRBJ2-6; D gene: NA
CDR3 DNA: TGCGCCAGCCGACAGAGTTTTACCGGGGAGCTGTTTTTT; CDR3 protein: CASRQSFTGELFF; V gene: TRBV5-1; clone size: few; J gene: TRBJ2-2; D gene: NA
CDR3 DNA: TGTGGAAATGAGGGGGGACAACAAGAGACCCAGTACTTC; CDR3 protein: CGNEGGQQETQYF; V gene: TRBV28; clone size: many; J gene: TRBJ2-5; D gene: NA
CDR3 DNA: TGTGCCAGCAGTGAAGTTCGGGATGAAGCTTTCTTT; CDR3 protein: CASSEVRDEAFF; V gene: TRBV2; clone size: many; J gene: TRBJ1-1; D gene: NA
CDR3 DNA: TGTGCCAGCAACCTACTACAGAGCCATACCCAGTACTTC; CDR3 protein: CASNLLQSHTQYF; V gene: TRBV28; clone size: few; J gene: TRBJ2-5; D gene: NA
CDR3 DNA: TGTGCCAGCAGCTTGGTTGGGGCCGACACTGAAGCTTTCTTT; CDR3 protein: CASSLVGADTEAFF; V gene: TRBV5-5; clone size: many; J gene: TRBJ1-1; D gene: NA
CDR3 DNA: TGTGCCAGCAGCCAAGATCTTGTGGCGGGAGGTGCCTACGAGCAGTACTTC; CDR3 protein: CASSQDLVAGGAYEQYF; V gene: TRBV3-1; clone size: few; J gene: TRBJ2-7; D gene: TRBD2
CDR3 DNA: TGTGCCACCAGCCACGCCCGGGACACAGAACGAGACTATGGCTACACCTTC; CDR3 protein: CATSHARDTERDYGYTF; V gene: TRBV24-1; clone size: once; J gene: TRBJ1-2; D gene: NA
CDR3 DNA: TGTGCCAGCAGTTTCCACGGACAGGGGCTCGGGTACGAGCAGTACTTC; CDR3 protein: CASSFHGQGLGYEQYF; V gene: TRBV27; clone size: many; J gene: TRBJ2-7; D gene: TRBD1
CDR3 DNA: TGTGCCAGCAGCCAACCTTGGCGGCTCTCCTACAATGAGCAGTTCTTC; CDR3 protein: CASSQPWRLSYNEQFF; V gene: TRBV4-2; clone size: many; J gene: TRBJ2-1; D gene: NA
CDR3 DNA: TGTGCCAGTTCGGGGGCGTCACCGGGGACTGAAGCTTTCTTT; CDR3 protein: CASSGASPGTEAFF; V gene: TRBV6-1; clone size: NA; J gene: TRBJ1-1; D gene: NA
CDR3 DNA: TGTGCCAGCAGTTTACAATCCAGGGTCTATGGCTACACCTTC; CDR3 protein: CASSLQSRVYGYTF; V gene: TRBV28; clone size: many; J gene: TRBJ1-2; D gene: NA
CDR3 DNA: TGCAGTGCTAGAGATCGCGGACTCGAAGAGACCCAGTACTTC; CDR3 protein: CSARDRGLEETQYF; V gene: TRBV20-1; clone size: many; J gene: TRBJ2-5; D gene: NA
CDR3 DNA: TGCGCCAGCAGTGAGTCGAAAGTTCGAATAGCAGGGCACCACGAGCAGTACTTC; CDR3 protein: CASSESKVRIAGHHEQYF; V gene: TRBV10-2; clone size: many; J gene: TRBJ2-7; D gene: NA
CDR3 DNA: TGTGCCTGGAGTTCTAGCGGGGGGACCCAGTACTTC; CDR3 protein: CAWSSSGGTQYF; V gene: TRBV30; clone size: many; J gene: TRBJ2-5; D gene: TRBD2
CDR3 DNA: TGTGCCATCAGTGAGGCCTGGGACAGTGGCTACACCTTC; CDR3 protein: CAISEAWDSGYTF; V gene: TRBV10-3; clone size: many; J gene: TRBJ1-2; D gene: TRBD1
CDR3 DNA: TGTGCCAGCAGTGGTGGACTAGCGGGCCACGAGCAGTACTTC; CDR3 protein: CASSGGLAGHEQYF; V gene: TRBV6-1; clone size: many; J gene: TRBJ2-7; D gene: TRBD2
CDR3 DNA: TGTGCCAGTAGTATTCAAGGGGTCGGGACAGCGCCTTACGAGCAGTACTTC; CDR3 protein: CASSIQGVGTAPYEQYF; V gene: TRBV19; clone size: many; J gene: TRBJ2-7; D gene: TRBD1
CDR3 DNA: TGTGCCAGCAGTTTAAATCGTTGGGGCTACACCTTC; CDR3 protein: CASSLNRWGYTF; V gene: TRBV12-3/TRBV12-4; clone size: many; J gene: TRBJ1-2; D gene: NA
CDR3 DNA: TGTGCCTGGACCCGGGGACAGGAGCTAAGTCAGCCCCAGCATTTT; CDR3 protein: CAWTRGQELSQPQHF; V gene: TRBV30; clone size: many; J gene: TRBJ1-5; D gene: TRBD1
CDR3 DNA: TGTGCCTGGAGACAGCCGAACACTGAAGCTTTCTTT; CDR3 protein: CAWRQPNTEAFF; V gene: TRBV30; clone size: many; J gene: TRBJ1-1; D gene: NA
CDR3 DNA: TGTGCCAGCAGCACCGGACAGGGTGGGGGTCAGCCCCAGCATTTT; CDR3 protein: CASSTGQGGGQPQHF; V gene: TRBV5-5; clone size: many; J gene: TRBJ1-5; D gene: TRBD1
CDR3 DNA: TGTGCCGCGGGGCGGGACTACGAGCAGTACTTC; CDR3 protein: CAAGRDYEQYF; V gene: TRBV6-1; clone size: NA; J gene: TRBJ2-7; D gene: NA
CDR3 DNA: TGCGCCAGCAGCTTGGGGGACGGGGGAGGCACTGAAGCTTTCTTT; CDR3 protein: CASSLGDGGGTEAFF; V gene: TRBV5-1; clone size: many; J gene: TRBJ1-1; D gene: NA
CDR3 DNA: TGTGCCAGCAGTTTATCAGGATCGAACTTTCTTGGGCCCTACGAGCAGTACTTC; CDR3 protein: CASSLSGSNFLGPYEQYF; V gene: TRBV27; clone size: once; J gene: TRBJ2-7; D gene: NA
CDR3 DNA: TGTGCCAGCAGCCAGACTGTTCGCTCCTACGAGCAGTACTTC; CDR3 protein: CASSQTVRSYEQYF; V gene: TRBV7-8; clone size: many; J gene: TRBJ2-7; D gene: NA
CDR3 DNA: TGTGCCAGCAGTCCCCTCTTTGGGACCTACGAGCAGTACTTC; CDR3 protein: CASSPLFGTYEQYF; V gene: TRBV6-2/TRBV6-3; clone size: NA; J gene: TRBJ2-7; D gene: NA
CDR3 DNA: TGTGCCAGCAGCTTTCATATCCCCGGGACTAGCGGCTACGAGCAGTACTTC; CDR3 protein: CASSFHIPGTSGYEQYF; V gene: TRBV7-8; clone size: many; J gene: TRBJ2-7; D gene: TRBD2
CDR3 DNA: TGCGCCAGCAGCTTGGTTACCGGGACAGGGAACACCGGGGAGCTGTTTTTT; CDR3 protein: CASSLVTGTGNTGELFF; V gene: TRBV5-1; clone size: many; J gene: TRBJ2-2; D gene: TRBD1
CDR3 DNA: TGTGCCAGCAGTAAGACCGGGACAGGGGCCCGTTTCGAAGCTTTCTTT; CDR3 protein: CASSKTGTGARFEAFF; V gene: TRBV6-2/TRBV6-3; clone size: NA; J gene: TRBJ1-1; D gene: TRBD1
CDR3 DNA: TGTGCCAGTAGGACAGGGAGGAGCGGGGAGCTGTTTTTT; CDR3 protein: CASRTGRSGELFF; V gene: TRBV19; clone size: many; J gene: TRBJ2-2; D gene: NA
CDR3 DNA: TGTGCCAGCAGAGGACAGGGGAAGGCTCCTGAAGCTTTCTTT; CDR3 protein: CASRGQGKAPEAFF; V gene: TRBV12-3/TRBV12-4; clone size: many; J gene: TRBJ1-1; D gene: TRBD1
CDR3 DNA: TGTGCCAGCACCAGGAGGTTGACTAGCGGAACCTACGAGCAGTACTTC; CDR3 protein: CASTRRLTSGTYEQYF; V gene: TRBV28; clone size: many; J gene: TRBJ2-7; D gene: TRBD2